These 20 T cell receptor beta chains came from one sample sequenced in a study of blood T cell repertoires in COVID-19. Sequenced by immunoSEQ multiplex PCR; TCRdb stores in-frame clones only, minus some. The sample yields 110,000 or so clones, approximately 90% seen once. Sequenced: peripheral blood. The receptors here all came from a man between 65 and 85 years old with active or convalescent COVID-19.

V usage is TRBV28 and J usage is TRBJ1-6; D gene uncertain. CDR1 is MDHEN and CDR2 is SYDVKM in the germline V gene. V was cut by 5 bases and J by 0 bases, with 11 bases left in between. The CDR3 has 16 residues. The chain's CDR3 is CASSILTSSYNSPLHF. CDR3 in DNA: TGTGCCAGCAGTATCTTAACGAGCTCCTATAATTCACCCCTCCACTTT.

This chain uses TRBV5-1 with TRBJ2-5, with D perhaps TRBD2 (5 bases). V lost 4 bases to trimming and J lost 1 base, with 11 bases between them. The CDR3 covers 14 residues. Germline CDR1 is SGHRS and CDR2 is YFSETQ. The chain's CDR3 is CASSLGLAQETQYF. The CDR3 DNA reads as TGCGCCAGCAGCCTTGGGCTAGCCCAAGAGACCCAGTACTTC.

As regards this clone: This CDR3 is also generated by other DNA sequences in the sample. The rearrangement uses TRBV19 and TRBJ1-4; possible D gene TRBD1, 6 bases. The V end was cut by 3 bases, the J end by 5 bases, with 10 bases between. CDR3 length: 14 residues. Looked up from germline, CDR1 is LNHDA and CDR2 is SQIVND (reference sequence). The CDR3 loop is CASSIGQSNEKLFF. The CDR3 region has the DNA TGTGCCAGTAGTATTGGACAGTCCAATGAAAAACTGTTTTTT.

The chain employs TRBV10-3 and TRBJ2-3; tentative D call: TRBD2 (6 bases). CDR3 size: 17 residues. Trimming pared 0 bases from V and 2 bases from J, leaving 15 bases between. CDR1 and CDR2 from the germline V gene are ENHRY and SYGVKD. CDR3 residues: CAISESGLGGTTDTQYF. The DNA for the CDR3 is TGTGCCATCAGTGAGTCCGGGTTAGGCGGGACCACAGATACGCAGTATTTT.

The chain is built from TRBV28 and TRBJ2-1; perhaps TRBD2 as D (5 bases). The germline CDR1 and CDR2 sequences are MDHEN and SYDVKM. Trimming removed 7 bases at V and 0 bases at J, with 25 bases between. CDR3 length equals 19 residues. The CDR3 protein is CASTLVRGTLTGSYNEQFF. The CDR3 DNA is TGTGCCAGCACCCTAGTTCGGGGTACCCTCACGGGCTCCTACAATGAGCAGTTCTTC.

The chain has TRBV5-1 and TRBJ2-7; possibly TRBD1 for D (6 bases). CDR1 is SGHRS, CDR2 YFSETQ, per germline. V shed 0 bases and J shed 6 bases, with 13 bases lying between them. This CDR3 has 14 amino acids. CDR3 amino acids: CASSLGQGIREQYF. As DNA, the CDR3 is TGCGCCAGCAGCTTGGGGCAGGGGATACGCGAGCAGTACTTC.

The chain combines TRBV10-3 with TRBJ2-5, with TRBD1 matching over 8 bases. The CDR3 sequence is 15 residues long. Unmatched junction bases numbered 10, after V lost 6 bases and J lost 4 bases. Germline V CDR1 and CDR2: ENHRY, SYGVKD. The CDR3 loop reads CAISSLAGGTETQYF. CDR3 in DNA: TGTGCCATCAGCTCCCTGGCAGGGGGCACAGAGACCCAGTACTTC.

This chain uses TRBV13 with TRBJ2-7; the D gene is possibly TRBD2 (7 bases). V gave up 4 bases and J gave up 3 bases, with 13 bases separating them. CDR3 length: 14 amino acids. Germline-derived CDR1 and CDR2 are PRHDT and FYEKMQ (reference sequence). The DNA of the CDR3 is TGTGCCAGCAGCTCGGGGGGCAGGGGCTACGAGCAGTACTTC. Translating it yields CASSSGGRGYEQYF.

V is TRBV2 and J is TRBJ1-1, with D tentatively TRBD1 (5 bases). Germline values: CDR1 SNHLY, CDR2 FYNNEI. The ends were cut back, 4 bases at V and 6 bases at J, with 15 bases in the middle. The CDR3 consists of 14 residues. The CDR3 DNA sequence: TGTGCCAGCAGTGTTCAGGGAGGGATGGCTGAAGCTTTCTTT. This sequence encodes CASSVQGGMAEAFF. Full variable domain (rest looked up from reference TRBV2 and TRBJ1-1): EPEVTQTPSHQVTQMGQEVILRCVPISNHLYFYWYRQILGQKVEFLVSFYNNEISEKSEIFDDQFSVERPDGSNFTLKIRSTKLEDSAMYFCASSVQGGMAEAFFGQGTRLTVV.

The chain joins TRBV7-2 to TRBJ2-2, with 10 bases identical to TRBD2. CDR1 SGHTA and CDR2 FQGNSA come from the germline V gene. There are 16 residues in the CDR3. V shed 5 bases and J 4 bases; nucleotides not matched to a gene: 7. CDR3 region: CASSPGLAVFTGELFF. The CDR3 DNA follows: TGTGCCAGCAGCCCCGGACTAGCGGTCTTCACCGGGGAGCTGTTTTTT.

J is TRBJ1-1 and V is TRBV29-1; D unclear. In germline, CDR1 is SQVTM, CDR2 ANQGSEA. The V end lost 3 bases, the J end lost 0 bases, and 5 bases lay between the germline ends. CDR3 length: 12 amino acids. Here the CDR3 reads CSVEEMNTEAFF. CDR3 in DNA: TGCAGCGTTGAGGAGATGAACACTGAAGCTTTCTTT.

The chain links TRBV24-1 to TRBJ2-2; 7 positions agree with TRBD1. V shed 8 bases, J shed 2 bases, and the junction held 7 bases outside the gene matches. The CDR3 extends over 15 amino acids. CDR1 and CDR2 (germline): KGHDR, SFDVKD. The DNA for the CDR3 is TGTGCCACCACCACAGGGGTCCACAACACCGGGGAGCTGTTTTTT. Its protein product is CATTTGVHNTGELFF.

CDR3 sequence (DNA): TGTGCCTGGAGTGTAACAGGGGGCATTGGCTACACCTTC. This sequence encodes CAWSVTGGIGYTF. The chain is built from TRBV30 and TRBJ1-2, with TRBD1 identical over 9 bases. There are 13 residues in the CDR3. Germline V gene sequence: CDR1 GTSNPN, CDR2 SVGIG (reference sequence). V shed 0 bases, J shed 7 bases, and the junction held 3 bases outside the gene matches.

The rearrangement uses TRBV4-2 and TRBJ2-7; 7 positions match TRBD2. The V and J ends lost 1 base and 0 bases, in that order; junction bases with no gene match: 6. Germline V CDR1 and CDR2: LGHNA, YNFKEQ. The CDR3 consists of 16 residues. This CDR3 reads CASSQGDSGSSYEQYF. CDR3 coding DNA: TGTGCCAGCAGCCAAGGAGATAGCGGGTCCTCCTACGAGCAGTACTTC.

The genes are TRBV7-3 and TRBJ2-3, with 8 bases lining up with TRBD2. The V segment lost 5 bases and the J segment 2 bases; nucleotides outside the gene matches: 6. This CDR3 spans 15 amino acids. Germline loops: CDR1 SGHTA, CDR2 FQGTGA. CDR3 bases: TGTGCCAGCAGCATTAGCGGGACCTACACAGATACGCAGTATTTT. It encodes CASSISGTYTDTQYF. The variable domain in full, with the rest retrieved from reference TRBV7-3 and TRBJ2-3, is GAGVSQTPSNKVTEKGKYVELRCDPISGHTALYWYRQSLGQGPEFLIYFQGTGAADDSGLPNDRFFAVRPEGSVSTLKIQRTERGDSAVYLCASSISGTYTDTQYFGPGTRLTVL.

This sequence joins TRBV7-2 and TRBJ2-7; 13 bases align to TRBD2. Germline V gene lookup returns CDR1 SGHTA and CDR2 FQGNSA. The J segment lost 4 bases and the V segment lost 5 bases, leaving 2 bases of the junction unmatched. The CDR3 runs 14 residues. CDR3 coding DNA: TGTGCCAGCAGCCGGACTAGCGGGAGTTACGAGCAGTACTTC. Protein sequence: CASSRTSGSYEQYF.

The chain is built from TRBV10-3 and TRBJ2-1, with 14 bases aligning to TRBD2. Germline CDR1 and CDR2: ENHRY and SYGVKD. V shed 10 bases and J 7 bases; nucleotides not matched to a gene: 6. The CDR3 totals 14 residues. This CDR3 reads CASTGTSGRNEQFF. CDR3 nucleotide sequence: TGTGCCAGCACCGGGACTAGCGGGAGAAATGAGCAGTTCTTC.

The chain employs TRBV7-9 and TRBJ2-1, with unresolved D. The V and J ends lost 3 bases and 0 bases respectively, with 9 bases between them. The germline gives CDR1 SEHNR, CDR2 FQNEAQ (reference sequence). The CDR3 has 15 residues. CDR3 in amino acids: CASSLPISSYNEQFF. In DNA form, the CDR3 reads TGTGCCAGCAGCTTGCCTATTAGCTCCTACAATGAGCAGTTCTTC.

This clone was detected a few times. V gene TRBV28 combines with J gene TRBJ1-1; no definite D call. CDR3 length: 12 amino acids. The germline V and J ends were trimmed by 6 bases and 4 bases, with 9 bases remaining between them. Germline V gene lookup returns CDR1 MDHEN and CDR2 SYDVKM. The CDR3 coding sequence is TGTGCCAGCAGAGTAGGGAGCACTGAAGCTTTCTTT. Amino acids: CASRVGSTEAFF.

The CDR3 DNA sequence: TGTGCCAGCAGTCCCGGGAAAAATCAGCCCCAGCATTTT. Translating it yields CASSPGKNQPQHF. V and J are TRBV6-5 and TRBJ1-5; D remains unclear. CDR3 length: 13 residues. The V end lost 5 bases, the J end lost 4 bases, and 9 bases lay between the germline ends. Germline CDR1 is MNHEY and CDR2 is SVGAGI.